A single sample gave rise to the 3 T cell receptor beta chains below, sequenced in a study of T cells in Graves' hyperthyroidism and ophthalmopathy. Amplified TCR beta CDR3 regions derived from RNA transcripts. With the HTBI primer set, the TCR CDR3 went through a first round of RT-PCR. MiXCR, applied by TCRdb to the multiplex PCR reads, yields one record per CDR3 protein. The sample contains about 570,000 distinct CDR3 sequences, around 46% of which appear only once. The specimen was peripheral blood or thyroid tissue (not recorded which). These receptor sequences come from an adult woman with Graves' disease, either hyperthyroidism or ophthalmopathy (not recorded which).

V gene TRBV19 combines with J gene TRBJ2-2; D possibly uses TRBD1 or TRBD2 (5 bases each). V gave up 8 bases and J gave up 2 bases, with 15 bases separating them. This CDR3 region has 15 residues. CDR1 and CDR2 from the germline V gene are LNHDA and SQIVND (reference sequence). The CDR3 coding sequence is TGTGCCAGTGTATGGGACGGAAGAAACACCGGGGAGCTGTTTTTT. Translation: CASVWDGRNTGELFF.

The chain is built from TRBV19 and TRBJ2-7, with 7 bases lining up with TRBD1. CDR1 and CDR2 (germline): LNHDA, SQIVND (reference sequence). Unmatched junction bases numbered 8, after V lost 10 bases and J lost 2 bases. The CDR3 totals 13 residues. CDR3 in amino acids: CATRRDRPYEQYF. The CDR3 DNA is TGTGCCACCCGACGGGACAGACCCTACGAGCAGTACTTC.

This clonotype has ten or more counts. This chain uses TRBV7-9 with TRBJ2-7; possibly TRBD2 for D (6 bases). CDR3 length: 18 residues. Trimming shortened V by 1 base and J by 4 bases, and 23 bases separated the two germline ends. The germline V gene has CDR1 SEHNR and CDR2 FQNEAQ (reference sequence). The CDR3 DNA reads TGTGCCAGCAGCTTAGGTAGCGGTACGTTCTCAAGATCGTACGAGCAGTACTTC. It is translated as CASSLGSGTFSRSYEQYF.